The 32 T cell receptor beta chains below were found in one sample sequenced in a study of blood T cell repertoires in COVID-19. Produced via immunoSEQ multiplex PCR; TCRdb's table is partial and in-frame only. The sample shows 140,000 to 150,000 clones, 65% to 80% of them seen only once. Sequenced: peripheral blood. The source is an older woman with acute or convalescent COVID-19.

In this sample, this clone turned up a few times. J is TRBJ1-1 and V is TRBV27; 8 nucleotides align to TRBD1. Germline CDR1 MNHEY, CDR2 SMNVEV (reference sequence). The CDR3 runs 11 residues. With 4 bases clipped from V and 11 bases from J, the junction kept 3 bases outside the gene matches. CDR3 nucleotide sequence: TGTGCCAGCAGTTCGACAGGGGCGGCTTTCTTT. It encodes CASSSTGAAFF.

The chain has TRBV30 and TRBJ2-3; 9 nucleotides agree with TRBD1. With V trimmed by 6 bases and J by 5 bases, 12 bases remained unmatched. The CDR3 sequence is 15 residues long. Germline V gene sequence: CDR1 GTSNPN, CDR2 SVGIG (reference sequence). CDR3 in amino acids: CACHHTGGAVDTQYF. The CDR3 coding sequence is TGTGCCTGCCATCATACAGGGGGCGCGGTAGATACGCAGTATTTT.

The rearrangement joins TRBV6-5 to TRBJ2-7; TRBD2 aligns across 10 bases. V dropped 4 bases and J dropped 4; count of bases not matched to a gene: 4. Germline loops: CDR1 MNHEY, CDR2 SVGAGI. The CDR3 has 14 residues. The CDR3 sequence: CASSWTSGVYEQYF. DNA for the CDR3: TGTGCCAGCAGTTGGACTAGCGGCGTTTACGAGCAGTACTTC.

V gene TRBV28 combines with J gene TRBJ1-1; 9 bases are shared with TRBD1. The CDR3 has 17 residues. Germline CDR1 is MDHEN and CDR2 is SYDVKM. After removal of 7 bases from V and 5 bases from J, the junction contained 17 bases not matched to a gene. CDR3 DNA sequence: TGTGCCAGCATCCCCTGGAGACAGGGGGTGTCGGAAACTGAAGCTTTCTTT. The encoded protein is CASIPWRQGVSETEAFF.

The gene calls are TRBV3-1 (or the pseudogene TRBV3-2) and TRBJ2-1, with 12 bases lining up with TRBD2. The CDR3 loop spans 16 amino acids. Germline loops: CDR1 LGHDT, CDR2 YNNKEL (reference sequence). With V trimmed by 0 bases and J by 7 bases, 4 bases remained unmatched. CDR3 sequence reads: CASSQDLGLAGNEQFF. The CDR3 DNA reads as TGTGCCAGCAGCCAAGATCTTGGACTAGCGGGAAATGAGCAGTTCTTC.

This chain joins TRBV19 and TRBJ1-5, with TRBD1 as a possible D gene (5 bases). V lost 3 bases and J lost 2, with 11 bases in between. CDR3 length: 15 residues. CDR1 and CDR2 from the germline V gene are LNHDA and SQIVND (reference sequence). The DNA for the CDR3 is TGTGCCAGTAGTATCGAACAGGCGGGCAATCAGCCCCAGCATTTT. It codes for CASSIEQAGNQPQHF.

This chain joins TRBV28 and TRBJ2-2; the D gene is possibly TRBD2 (7 bases). The CDR3 has 14 amino acids. Germline CDR1 reads MDHEN; CDR2 reads SYDVKM. Trimming cost V 10 bases and J 7 bases, with 19 bases left between them. The CDR3 region is CAIQWGGVNGELFF. The CDR3 nucleotides are TGTGCCATCCAATGGGGGGGCGTTAACGGGGAGCTGTTTTTT.

V gene TRBV5-4 combines with J gene TRBJ1-3; D uncertain. In germline, CDR1 is SGHNT, CDR2 YYREEE (reference sequence). The germline V and J ends were trimmed by 1 base and 2 bases, with 4 bases remaining between them. This CDR3 comprises 13 residues. This chain's CDR3 is CASSLRAGNTIYF. CDR3 nucleotides: TGTGCCAGCAGCTTGCGGGCTGGAAACACCATATATTTT.

This sequence joins TRBV30 and TRBJ2-2; 7 bases are shared with TRBD1. In germline, CDR1 is GTSNPN, CDR2 SVGIG (reference sequence). This CDR3 has 16 residues. Unmatched junction bases numbered 11, after V lost 0 bases and J lost 7 bases. CDR3 DNA sequence: TGTGCCTGGAGTGTACAGGCAGGGGGTGGGATCGGGGAGCTGTTTTTT. Amino acids: CAWSVQAGGGIGELFF.

This rearrangement joins TRBV7-2 to TRBJ2-6; D gene ambiguous. The CDR3 loop spans 14 amino acids. V lost 2 bases and J lost 13, with 15 bases in between. CDR1 SGHTA and CDR2 FQGNSA come from the germline V gene. The DNA for the CDR3 is TGTGCCAGCAGCTTATCGGCAGGAACAAGGGTCCTGACTTTC. Translation gives CASSLSAGTRVLTF. The full variable domain, completed using reference TRBV7-2 and TRBJ2-6, is GAGVSQSPSNKVTEKGKDVELRCDPISGHTALYWYRQSLGQGLEFLIYFQGNSAPDKSGLPSDRFSAERTGGSVSTLTIQRTQQEDSAVYLCASSLSAGTRVLTFGAGSRLTVL.

The table lists this clone with a few counts. This chain joins TRBV7-6 and TRBJ2-7, with 8 positions matching TRBD1. Germline values: CDR1 SGHVS, CDR2 FNYEAQ. With V trimmed by 4 bases and J by 6 bases, 8 bases remained unmatched. CDR3 length equals 14 residues. The CDR3 DNA sequence: TGTGCCAGCAGCTCCCCGGACAGGGTTGTCGAGCAGTACTTC. This translates into CASSSPDRVVEQYF.

This rearrangement joins TRBV30 to TRBJ2-3; tentative D call: TRBD1 (6 bases). The CDR3 runs 12 residues. Germline-derived CDR1 and CDR2 are GTSNPN and SVGIG (reference sequence). With 3 bases removed from V and 3 bases from J, the gap between germline ends came to 7 bases. CDR3 bases: TGTGCCTGGAGAGGACAGACAGATACGCAGTATTTT. Protein product: CAWRGQTDTQYF.

The V gene is TRBV5-1, the J gene TRBJ2-1; 10 bases map to TRBD2. Germline assignment: CDR1 SGHRS and CDR2 YFSETQ. V dropped 3 bases and J dropped 7; count of bases not matched to a gene: 4. The CDR3 spans 14 residues. The CDR3 reads CASSSNSGRNEQFF. The DNA of the CDR3 is TGCGCCAGCAGCTCCAATAGCGGGAGGAATGAGCAGTTCTTC.

This chain joins TRBV11-2 and TRBJ1-1; perhaps TRBD1 as D (5 bases). The CDR3 loop spans 13 amino acids. Germline V gene data show CDR1 as SGHAT and CDR2 as FQNNGV. The V gene lost 5 bases and the J gene lost 7 bases, with 14 bases spanning the gap. CDR3 loop: CASSGALSGEAFF. In DNA, the CDR3 is TGTGCCAGCAGCGGGGCCCTCTCCGGTGAAGCTTTCTTT.

The J gene is TRBJ1-3, the V gene TRBV10-2, with D tentatively TRBD1 (5 bases). The CDR3 spans 14 residues. V shed 4 bases and J shed 4 bases, with 11 bases lying between them. Germline V gene data show CDR1 as WSHSY and CDR2 as SAAADI. Here the CDR3 reads CASSGPGSGNTIYF. The CDR3 DNA is TGCGCCAGCAGTGGACCAGGGTCGGGAAACACCATATATTTT.

The chain combines TRBV28 with TRBJ1-3; no firm D call. This CDR3 contains 15 residues. The V end was cut by 2 bases, the J end by 4 bases, with 12 bases between. Per germline, CDR1 MDHEN and CDR2 SYDVKM. The CDR3 DNA reads as TGTGCCAGCAGTTTAGAGACGGGGTGGGGAAACACCATATATTTT. This encodes CASSLETGWGNTIYF.

This clone was detected many times. This chain joins TRBV3-1 (or the pseudogene TRBV3-2) and TRBJ2-1; the D gene is possibly TRBD2 (13 bases). The CDR3 spans 19 residues. Germline loops: CDR1 LGHDT, CDR2 YNNKEL (reference sequence). V gave up 4 bases and J gave up 15 bases, with 37 bases separating them. The DNA for the CDR3 is TGTGCCAGCAGCCCTGCCGGGACAGGGGGCGGGGGACTAGCGGGAATCCCGTTCTTC. Protein product: CASSPAGTGGGGLAGIPFF.

The V gene is TRBV28, the J gene TRBJ2-7; the match to TRBD1 covers 10 bases. V lost 1 base, J lost 5 bases, and 5 bases stayed unmatched. The length of the CDR3 is 15 residues. Germline CDR1 is MDHEN and CDR2 is SYDVKM. The CDR3 reads CASSLYGTGDHEQYF. In DNA form, the CDR3 reads TGTGCCAGCAGTTTATACGGGACAGGGGATCACGAGCAGTACTTC.

The chain joins TRBV7-9 to TRBJ1-1; D gene unclear. V gave up 2 bases and J gave up 0 bases, with 7 bases separating them. The CDR3 spans 14 residues. Germline CDR1 SEHNR, CDR2 FQNEAQ (reference sequence). The CDR3 region is CASSLWHMNTEAFF. DNA of the CDR3: TGTGCCAGCAGCTTATGGCACATGAACACTGAAGCTTTCTTT. The whole variable domain, remainder taken from reference TRBV7-9 and TRBJ1-1, is DTGVSQNPRHKITKRGQNVTFRCDPISEHNRLYWYRQTLGQGPEFLTYFQNEAQLEKSRLLSDRFSAERPKGSFSTLEIQRTEQGDSAMYLCASSLWHMNTEAFFGQGTRLTVV.

The genes are TRBV19 and TRBJ2-1; 9 bases fit TRBD1. This CDR3 spans 15 amino acids. J gave up 5 bases and V 5 bases, and 7 bases lay outside the gene matches. Germline values: CDR1 LNHDA, CDR2 SQIVND (reference sequence). As DNA, the CDR3 is TGTGCCAGTAGTCCTTACAGGGGGCTCAACAATGAGCAGTTCTTC. It specifies CASSPYRGLNNEQFF.

This clone was seen a handful of times. The V and J genes are TRBV27 and TRBJ1-5; TRBD1 might be the D (5 bases). CDR1 MNHEY and CDR2 SMNVEV come from the germline V gene (reference sequence). V was cut by 2 bases and J by 4 bases, with 9 bases left in between. The CDR3 extends over 14 amino acids. This CDR3 reads CASSLPGTNQPQHF. CDR3 nucleotides: TGTGCCAGCAGTTTACCGGGGACTAATCAGCCCCAGCATTTT.

This chain connects TRBV9 to TRBJ2-3; 10 nucleotides align to TRBD2. V was clipped by 2 bases and J by 4 bases; unmatched bases: 7. The CDR3 has 16 residues. CDR1 is SGDLS, CDR2 YYNGEE, per germline. The CDR3 spells CASSVATSGTSDTQYF. In nucleotides, the CDR3 is TGTGCCAGCAGCGTGGCTACTAGCGGGACCTCAGATACGCAGTATTTT.

The chain has TRBV14 and TRBJ2-7; maybe TRBD2 (5 bases). This CDR3 has 15 residues. The germline gives CDR1 SGHDN, CDR2 FVKESK. Trimming stripped 0 bases from V and 5 bases from J, with 14 bases between. CDR3 sequence: CASSQEIFGVHEQYF. CDR3 nucleotide sequence: TGTGCCAGCAGCCAAGAAATTTTCGGGGTCCACGAGCAGTACTTC.

The chain joins TRBV28 to TRBJ1-2; 7 bases are shared with TRBD1. Germline V CDR1 and CDR2: MDHEN, SYDVKM. The CDR3 is 13 residues long. The junction had 3 bases not matched to a gene; V was cut back by 6 bases and J by 2 bases. CDR3 sequence: CASSQGENYGYTF. Here the CDR3 DNA reads TGTGCCAGCAGCCAGGGGGAAAACTATGGCTACACCTTC.

The V and J genes are TRBV7-9 and TRBJ2-7; TRBD2 matches 7 bases. Looked up from germline, CDR1 is SEHNR and CDR2 is FQNEAQ (reference sequence). The CDR3 consists of 15 residues. The V and J ends lost 1 base and 5 bases, in that order; junction bases with no gene match: 8. In DNA form, the CDR3 reads TGTGCCAGCAGCTTAGAAGGGAGGGGTTTCGACGAGCAGTACTTC. Protein: CASSLEGRGFDEQYF.

The J gene is TRBJ2-3, the V gene TRBV2; possible D gene TRBD1, 5 bases. The CDR3 sequence is 13 residues long. Trimming took 8 bases from V and 5 from J, leaving 14 bases between them. CDR1 SNHLY and CDR2 FYNNEI come from the germline V gene. For the CDR3, the DNA is TGTGCCAGCCCCCCGACCAGGGTAGATACGCAGTATTTT. As protein: CASPPTRVDTQYF. Looking up the rest from reference TRBV2 and TRBJ2-3 gives the full variable domain: EPEVTQTPSHQVTQMGQEVILRCVPISNHLYFYWYRQILGQKVEFLVSFYNNEISEKSEIFDDQFSVERPDGSNFTLKIRSTKLEDSAMYFCASPPTRVDTQYFGPGTRLTVL.

The V call is TRBV9, the J call TRBJ1-6; D uncertain. Germline-derived CDR1 and CDR2 are SGDLS and YYNGEE. The V and J ends lost 0 bases and 7 bases respectively, with 8 bases between them. The CDR3 contains 14 residues. The CDR3 loop reads CASSVAGVNSPLHF. The CDR3 DNA follows: TGTGCCAGCAGCGTAGCCGGAGTCAATTCACCCCTCCACTTT.

In this sample, this clone turned up once. The chain joins TRBV4-2 to TRBJ1-6; 9 bases map to TRBD1. Germline loops: CDR1 LGHNA, CDR2 YNFKEQ. With V trimmed by 6 bases and J by 9 bases, 3 bases remained unmatched. This CDR3 comprises 13 residues. The CDR3 nucleotides read TGTGCCAGCAGGGGGACAGGGCCTTCACCCCTCCACTTT. It encodes CASRGTGPSPLHF.

The genes are TRBV28 and TRBJ1-1; 10 nucleotides line up with TRBD1. The V segment lost 4 bases and the J segment 0 bases; nucleotides outside the gene matches: 8. The CDR3 covers 17 residues. The germline CDR1 and CDR2 sequences are MDHEN and SYDVKM. This chain's CDR3 is CASSSPGQGNMNTEAFF. DNA of the CDR3: TGTGCCAGCAGTTCCCCGGGACAGGGGAACATGAACACTGAAGCTTTCTTT.

The chain couples TRBV11-3 to TRBJ2-7; 11 bases map to TRBD2. Germline values: CDR1 SGHNT, CDR2 YENEEA. V was clipped by 3 bases and J by 6 bases; unmatched bases: 7. The CDR3 consists of 15 residues. This CDR3 is CASSFRLAGRSEQYF. As DNA, the CDR3 is TGTGCCAGCAGCTTCCGACTAGCGGGACGTTCCGAGCAGTACTTC.

This sequence joins TRBV28 and TRBJ1-2, with TRBD1 matching 9 bases. The germline V gene encodes CDR1 MDHEN and CDR2 SYDVKM. This CDR3 has 15 amino acids. The V segment lost 4 bases and the J segment 4 bases; nucleotides outside the gene matches: 7. DNA for the CDR3: TGTGCCAGCAGTTCAGGACAGGGGTACGGCTATGGCTACACCTTC. Translated, it gives CASSSGQGYGYGYTF.

The chain links TRBV5-1 to TRBJ2-5; 9 nucleotides align to TRBD2. Trimming at V came to 4 bases and at J to 1 base, leaving 8 bases not matched to a gene. This CDR3 spans 16 amino acids. The V gene's germline CDR1 is SGHRS and CDR2 YFSETQ. CDR3 sequence: CASSVEAGGVQETQYF. The CDR3 nucleotides are TGCGCCAGCAGCGTCGAGGCGGGAGGGGTCCAAGAGACCCAGTACTTC.